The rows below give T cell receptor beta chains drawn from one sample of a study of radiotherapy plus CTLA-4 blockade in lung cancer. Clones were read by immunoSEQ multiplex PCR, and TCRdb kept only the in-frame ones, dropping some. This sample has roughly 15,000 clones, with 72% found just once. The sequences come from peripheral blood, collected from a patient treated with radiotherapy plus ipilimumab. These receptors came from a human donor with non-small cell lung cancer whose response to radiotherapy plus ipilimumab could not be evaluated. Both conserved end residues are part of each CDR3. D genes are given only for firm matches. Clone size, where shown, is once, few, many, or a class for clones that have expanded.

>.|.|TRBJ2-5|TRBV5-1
CASSLAGDGQETQYF
TGCGCCAGCAGCTTGGCCGGAGACGGACAAGAGACCCAGTACTTC
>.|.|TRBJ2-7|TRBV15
CATSTLRVSYEQYF
TGTGCCACCAGCACTCTACGGGTCTCCTACGAGCAGTACTTC
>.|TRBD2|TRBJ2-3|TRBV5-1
CASSLVGSGGINTQYF
TGCGCCAGCAGCTTGGTCGGTAGCGGGGGGATAAATACGCAGTATTTT
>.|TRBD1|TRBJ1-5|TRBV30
CAWSGGGAQIQPQHF
TGTGCCTGGAGTGGAGGGGGCGCTCAGATTCAGCCCCAGCATTTT
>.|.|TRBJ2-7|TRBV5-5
CASSLDKKREQYF
TGTGCCAGCAGCTTGGATAAGAAGAGGGAGCAGTACTTC
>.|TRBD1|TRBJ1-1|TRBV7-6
CASSPGQGSPEAFF
TGTGCCAGCAGCCCGGGACAGGGTTCACCTGAAGCTTTCTTT
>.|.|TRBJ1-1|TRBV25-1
CASGRRGTEAFF
TGTGCCAGCGGACGACGGGGCACTGAAGCTTTCTTT
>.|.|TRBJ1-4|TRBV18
CASSPFREATNEKLFF
TGTGCCAGCTCACCATTCAGAGAGGCAACTAATGAAAAACTGTTTTTT
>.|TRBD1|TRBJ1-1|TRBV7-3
CASSLLGGGTEAFF
TGTGCCAGCAGCTTATTAGGGGGCGGCACTGAAGCTTTCTTT
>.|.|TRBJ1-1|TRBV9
CASSGSAEVDTEAFF
TGTGCCAGCAGCGGATCGGCGGAGGTGGACACTGAAGCTTTCTTT
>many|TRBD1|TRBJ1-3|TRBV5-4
CASSQRTGGRAGNTIYF
TGCGCCAGCAGCCAAAGGACAGGGGGTAGAGCTGGAAACACCATATATTTT
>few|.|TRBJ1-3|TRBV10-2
CASGRGTDGNTIYF
TGCGCCAGCGGGAGGGGGACGGATGGAAACACCATATATTTT
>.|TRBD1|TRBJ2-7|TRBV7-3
CASSIRQGSEQYF
TGTGCCAGCAGCATTCGACAGGGGTCCGAGCAGTACTTC
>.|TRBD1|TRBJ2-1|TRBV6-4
CASSSKGTGGNEQFF
TGTGCCAGCAGCTCCAAAGGGACAGGGGGCAATGAGCAGTTCTTC
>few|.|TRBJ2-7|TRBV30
CACNGVRSYEQYF
TGTGCCTGTAACGGGGTACGATCCTACGAGCAGTACTTC
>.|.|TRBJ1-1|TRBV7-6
CASSEDSNTEAFF
TGTGCCAGCAGCGAGGACAGTAACACTGAAGCTTTCTTT
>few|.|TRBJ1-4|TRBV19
CAIPDSNEKLFF
TGTGCCATTCCGGACAGTAATGAAAAACTGTTTTTT
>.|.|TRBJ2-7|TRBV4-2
CASSLRGTDYEQYF
TGTGCCAGCAGCCTGCGCGGGACGGACTACGAGCAGTACTTC
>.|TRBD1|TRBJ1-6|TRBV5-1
CASSLEGRGDPLHF
TGCGCCAGCAGCTTGGAGGGCAGGGGGGACCCCCTCCACTTT
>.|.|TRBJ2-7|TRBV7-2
CASSGALSYEQYF
TGTGCCAGCTCAGGGGCCCTCTCCTACGAGCAGTACTTC
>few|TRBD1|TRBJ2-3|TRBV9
CASSLMGGRQGTDTQYF
TGTGCCAGCAGCCTTATGGGGGGAAGACAGGGGACAGATACGCAGTATTTT
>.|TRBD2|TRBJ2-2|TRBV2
CASSEGRLAGGRGPGELFF
TGTGCCAGCAGTGAAGGCAGACTAGCGGGGGGGCGAGGACCCGGGGAGCTGTTTTTT
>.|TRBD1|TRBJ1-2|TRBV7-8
CASSLTGQGDRGYTF
TGTGCCAGCAGCTTAACGGGACAGGGGGACCGTGGCTACACCTTC
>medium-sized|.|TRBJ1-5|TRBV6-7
CASSPQGQPQHF
TGTGCCAGCAGTCCCCAGGGGCAGCCCCAGCATTTT
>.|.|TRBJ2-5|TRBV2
CASSEGRQETQYF
TGTGCCAGCAGTGAGGGCAGACAAGAGACCCAGTACTTC
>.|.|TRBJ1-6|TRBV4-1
CASSQGTDYNSPLHF
TGCGCCAGCAGCCAAGGCACAGACTATAATTCACCCCTCCACTTT
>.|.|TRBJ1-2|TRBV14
CASSLNYRTPYTF
TGTGCCAGCAGCCTGAACTACAGGACCCCCTACACCTTC
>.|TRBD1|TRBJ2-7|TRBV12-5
CASGLSGTGSEQYF
TGTGCTAGTGGTTTGTCCGGGACAGGGAGCGAGCAGTACTTC
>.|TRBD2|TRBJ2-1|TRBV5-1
CAPSQRGCYNEQFF
TGCGCCCCGAGCCAGCGGGGGTGCTACAATGAGCAGTTCTTC
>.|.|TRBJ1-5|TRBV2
CASSDGAPNQPQHF
TGTGCCAGCAGTGATGGAGCGCCCAATCAGCCCCAGCATTTT
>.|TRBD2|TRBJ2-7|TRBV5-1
CASSSLAGTSSYEQYF
TGCGCCAGCAGCTCCCTAGCGGGGACCAGCTCCTACGAGCAGTACTTC
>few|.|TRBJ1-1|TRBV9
CASSDYLAPEGAFF
TGTGCCAGCAGCGACTACTTGGCGCCGGAGGGAGCTTTCTTT
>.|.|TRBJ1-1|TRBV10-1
CASRQGVGTEAFF
TGCGCCAGCAGACAGGGAGTAGGGACTGAAGCTTTCTTT
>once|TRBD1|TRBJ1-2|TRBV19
CASADRVNYGYTF
TGTGCCAGTGCGGACAGGGTCAACTATGGCTACACCTTC
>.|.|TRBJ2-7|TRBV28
CASSLGGLKSYEQYF
TGTGCCAGCAGCCTCGGCGGACTAAAGTCCTACGAGCAGTACTTC
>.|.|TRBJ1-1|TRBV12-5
CASGPGENEAFF
TGTGCTAGTGGTCCGGGAGAGAACGAAGCTTTCTTT
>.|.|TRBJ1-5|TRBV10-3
CAISESELNQPQHF
TGTGCCATCAGTGAGTCGGAGCTCAATCAGCCCCAGCATTTT